This is a list of T cell receptor beta chains from one sample in a study of blood T cells in healthy people across ages. TCRdb re-derived calls from the 5' RACE reads in MiXCR, one entry per CDR3 protein. Of hundreds of thousands of distinct CDR3 sequences listed, about 50% are singletons. The sample consisted of blood. These TCRs come from a woman aged 80 or older in good health. The conserved cysteine and the conserved F or W are not part of the CDR3 here.

cdr3_aa: ASKGVRSTDTQY
v_call: TRBV27
j_call: TRBJ2-3

cdr3_aa: ASNPKGDYGYT
v_call: TRBV12-3/TRBV12-4
j_call: TRBJ1-2

cdr3_aa: ASSLMENTGELF
v_call: TRBV7-2
j_call: TRBJ2-2

cdr3_aa: AISVSGQGLYNEQF
v_call: TRBV10-3
j_call: TRBJ2-1

cdr3_aa: AISEFGTDSYEQY
v_call: TRBV10-3
j_call: .

cdr3_aa: ASSSTAGTSGNEQF
v_call: TRBV5-1
j_call: TRBJ2-1

cdr3_aa: ASSREGVGSYEQY
v_call: TRBV7-2
j_call: TRBJ2-7

cdr3_aa: ASSLGGTSGSTDTQY
v_call: TRBV7-9
j_call: TRBJ2-3

cdr3_aa: ASPSGSSYNEQF
v_call: TRBV7-9
j_call: TRBJ2-1

cdr3_aa: ASSFTGTTGELF
v_call: TRBV5-1
j_call: TRBJ2-2

cdr3_aa: ASSAGTGGSEAF
v_call: TRBV5-1
j_call: TRBJ1-1

cdr3_aa: ASSPIPSEDGYT
v_call: TRBV7-6
j_call: TRBJ1-2

cdr3_aa: ASSIRTGGRGTEAF
v_call: TRBV13
j_call: TRBJ1-1

cdr3_aa: SATPGLAGYEQY
v_call: TRBV20-1
j_call: TRBJ2-7

cdr3_aa: ATSSDRGNNQPQH
v_call: TRBV15
j_call: TRBJ1-5

cdr3_aa: ASSYLNEQF
v_call: TRBV6-5
j_call: TRBJ2-1

cdr3_aa: ASSLGASGGKETQY
v_call: TRBV5-1
j_call: TRBJ2-5

cdr3_aa: ASTPASSETQY
v_call: TRBV5-6
j_call: TRBJ2-5

cdr3_aa: ASRSTEAGTEAF
v_call: TRBV6-6
j_call: TRBJ1-1

cdr3_aa: ASSLVKGGNYNEQF
v_call: TRBV12-3/TRBV12-4
j_call: TRBJ2-1

cdr3_aa: SARDSLDSTDTQY
v_call: TRBV20-1
j_call: TRBJ2-3

cdr3_aa: AITPTAPAYEQY
v_call: TRBV10-3
j_call: TRBJ2-7

cdr3_aa: ASSYRGTAQETQY
v_call: TRBV5-1
j_call: TRBJ2-5

cdr3_aa: SVGGFQGDTGELF
v_call: TRBV29-1
j_call: TRBJ2-2

cdr3_aa: ASSPTAEYGYT
v_call: TRBV7-9
j_call: TRBJ1-2

cdr3_aa: ASSQQQYNSPLH
v_call: TRBV4-1
j_call: TRBJ1-6

cdr3_aa: ASSTGQGNMQTQY
v_call: TRBV6-5
j_call: .

cdr3_aa: ASSMLKSNEQY
v_call: TRBV7-9
j_call: TRBJ2-7

cdr3_aa: ASSYPETPGSNEQF
v_call: TRBV5-1
j_call: TRBJ2-1

cdr3_aa: ASSLAGTGNSPPH
v_call: TRBV7-3
j_call: TRBJ1-6

cdr3_aa: ASSAVGELF
v_call: TRBV11-2
j_call: TRBJ2-2

cdr3_aa: ATSRKFDRASADTQY
v_call: TRBV15
j_call: TRBJ2-3

cdr3_aa: ASRNTHRGWEQY
v_call: TRBV13
j_call: TRBJ2-7

cdr3_aa: SAALGARSYEQY
v_call: TRBV20-1
j_call: TRBJ2-7

cdr3_aa: ASSQSVGGGNEKLF
v_call: TRBV14
j_call: TRBJ1-4

cdr3_aa: SARPVSYNEQF
v_call: TRBV20-1
j_call: TRBJ2-1

cdr3_aa: ASSLGDTRGETQY
v_call: TRBV7-2
j_call: TRBJ2-5

cdr3_aa: ATSRGGTDTQY
v_call: TRBV15
j_call: TRBJ2-3

cdr3_aa: ASSQELGETQY
v_call: TRBV4-2
j_call: TRBJ2-5

cdr3_aa: SARDLPSGRLY
v_call: TRBV20-1
j_call: TRBJ2-3

cdr3_aa: ASSLAVAEGGEQF
v_call: TRBV5-1
j_call: TRBJ2-1

cdr3_aa: ASSQVQNEKLF
v_call: TRBV4-1
j_call: TRBJ1-4

cdr3_aa: ASKDTGLAKNIQY
v_call: TRBV2
j_call: TRBJ2-4

cdr3_aa: SVEDEGNEQY
v_call: TRBV29-1
j_call: TRBJ2-7

cdr3_aa: ASSLAGLSSDEQY
v_call: TRBV12-3/TRBV12-4
j_call: TRBJ2-7

cdr3_aa: ASRRANEQF
v_call: TRBV2
j_call: TRBJ2-1

cdr3_aa: ASRTGILSNSPLH
v_call: TRBV12-3/TRBV12-4
j_call: TRBJ1-6

cdr3_aa: ASSSTREAGPYEQY
v_call: TRBV12-3/TRBV12-4
j_call: TRBJ2-7

cdr3_aa: ASSLISGADTQY
v_call: TRBV12-3/TRBV12-4
j_call: TRBJ2-3

cdr3_aa: ASRGQGTGYNEQF
v_call: TRBV6-5
j_call: TRBJ2-1

cdr3_aa: ASSLRSVTGTVEQY
v_call: TRBV28
j_call: TRBJ2-7

cdr3_aa: ASSGRQGLSNQPQH
v_call: TRBV12-3/TRBV12-4
j_call: TRBJ1-5

cdr3_aa: ASSLYQVDEQY
v_call: TRBV5-1
j_call: TRBJ2-7